The T cell receptor beta chain under discussion was sequenced for a study of shared clonotypes between healthy human individuals (dated by TCRdb to the early 2020s). Background for the entire study: Two women and a few men aged 18 to 49 years were included in the cohort. For each donor, CD4 naive and CD4 memory were each run on three plates, CD8 naive on two plates, and CD8 memory on one plate. Blood TCR repertoires of five healthy adults were deeply sequenced to estimate repertoire size and the extent of clonotype sharing between individuals. To increase sequencing depth and limit assay-specific biases, TCR repertoire library preparation and sequencing were carried out by different laboratories using diverse techniques. Between about 0.85 and 8.9 billion PBMCs per donor were obtained by leukapheresis.

TCR CDR3 regions were amplified from genomic DNA by multiplex PCR using the deep immunoSEQ assay. Extracted genomic DNA from each cell subset was distributed evenly across all wells of several immunoSEQ 96-well plates, and each plate was treated as a replicate. Each replicate PCR for sorted subsets received about 0.2 ug genomic DNA, equal to about 30,000 T cell genomes. Purified libraries were measured with a Qubit 3.0 fluorometer, size-checked on a Bioanalyzer 2100, and measured again with the KAPA Library Quantification kit. Every immunoSEQ 96-well plate was sequenced on a dedicated single-read 150-cycle Illumina NextSeq 550 flow cell. The source study handled its data this way. Because the immunoSEQ output included only junctional sequences and no quality scores, the filtering could not be the same as the filtering used for full-length reads. Sequences were annotated with PyIR, a Python wrapper for IgBLAST v1.9, and V/J genes and CDR3 were assigned using IMGT germline references. Any read was removed if the V/J assignment was weak (E-value above 1e-6), the CDR3 was missing, or the read contained stop codons, out-of-frame junctions, or ambiguous translated residues. A V3J clonotype was defined by an identical inferred V gene, J gene, and CDR3 amino acid sequence. Percentage overlap between repertoires was calculated by dividing the number of shared unique clonotypes by the size of the smaller repertoire. RTK rarefaction, the Chao1 estimator, and Recon v2.1 estimates of unobserved clonotypes were used to assess repertoire richness. Generation probabilities were computed with OLGA for all TCRbeta clonotypes obtained by the gDNA method from several donors. The table was pulled from immuneACCESS by TCRdb, which kept in-frame rearrangements only. Such tables lose some clones; where checked, under half of the loss comes from unresolved V genes, and the rest has no known cause. V and J calls and clone size are copied from that table; D and trimming were computed from the DNA. The sample table holds 1 million to 1.3 million clones, of which approximately 80% were seen once. 0.55% to 0.7% of the sample rests with the top ten.

Here is what the overall study found, with its caveats: The small number of donors limited the genetic and exposure-history diversity represented. Rarefaction of sorted-subset datasets indicated incomplete sequencing despite the large sequencing depth. Roughly 5% of naive CD4, roughly 3.6% of naive CD8, 2% to 2.5% of memory CD4, and about 0.4% of memory CD8 clonotypes were shared across a few donors. Based on pairwise subsampling, the degree of clonotype sharing among donors was expected to be affected by sequencing depth. Naive subsets generally had larger estimated clonotype richness than memory subsets. Clonotypes shared by all four sorted-subset donors showed higher generation probabilities than non-shared clonotypes. Sampling was limited to blood, and TCR repertoires in tissue likely differ from TCR repertoires in blood.

Healthy HIV-negative adults with no recently reported acute infections or vaccinations were included as donors. Every donor was a Caucasian adult residing in Nashville, Tennessee, USA. CD4+ T cells were enriched through magnetic negative selection, after which naive cells were positively selected on CD45RA and the remaining negative fraction served as the memory subset. Blood was obtained by leukapheresis, after which PBMCs were separated by Ficoll-Histopaque density gradient centrifugation and cryopreserved in liquid nitrogen vapor phase. Purity and quantity of every magnetically sorted T cell population were checked by analytical flow cytometry. Genomic DNA was isolated from every sorted fraction and measured by UV absorbance on a Nanodrop 2000c. Trimming takes 5 bases off V and 1 base off J; junction bases not matched to a gene: 7. The germline V gene gives CDR1 as SGHVS and CDR2 as FQNEAQ. CDR3 length: 15 amino acids, cysteine to phenylalanine. The DNA shown is the 45-base CDR3, in frame from base 1.

Concerning this clone: Its antigen specificity is not known. Base-call qualities are not available, and no considerably larger clone is one nucleotide away.

Sequencing was performed on memory CD4+ T cells from PBMCs. The cell subset or site label for this specimen denotes: CD45RA-negative fraction. The sequence joins TRBV7-8 to TRBJ2-5, with 7 bases aligning to TRBD1. This receptor was taken from a man aged 18-30 years in good health. Some clones in this sample may be carry-over from other donors' samples. CDR3 reads: CASSNRDRLQETQYF. The nucleotides are TGTGCCAGCAGCAACCGGGACAGACTCCAAGAGACCCAGTACTTC.